This TCR beta chain stems from a study of regulatory T cells in long-lasting Graves disease. Relying on iRepertoire HTBI primers and Arm-PCR of CDR3 regions, the team built TCR beta libraries. In the original analysis: Across the samples, identification revealed about 62 TRBV and about 15 TRBJ segments. TCRdb re-analysed the multiplex PCR reads in MiXCR, keeping a single row per CDR3 protein. The V and J calls were not made by the authors but by TCRdb's processing. The sample carries about 320,000 distinct CDR3 sequences, over 15% recorded once. Time point here: newly diagnosed GD, antithyroid drugs for less than 3 months. PBMC-extracted RNA yielded the TCR library. Peripheral blood, 7 to 9.5 milliliters per patient, was collected in EDTA tubes. The sample holds many counts of this clonotype. The target antigen is unknown. Study conclusions and caveats: New patients shared about 910 public clonotypes, and persistent patients shared more, with 2,741.

This sequence was found in a female donor with Graves disease. This specimen consisted of peripheral blood mononuclear cells (PBMCs), obtained at new diagnosis, from a patient treated with antithyroid drugs.

CDR3 in amino acids: CASSLVPSSGTEAFF. The CDR3 coding sequence is TGTGCCAGCAGCTTAGTCCCCAGTTCGGGGACTGAAGCTTTCTTT. This chain connects TRBV7-8 to TRBJ1-1; D call uncertain. Germline CDR1 SGHVS, CDR2 FQNEAQ. Between the trimmed V and J ends, which lost 1 base and 5 bases, there was a span of 14 bases. The CDR3 covers 15 residues.